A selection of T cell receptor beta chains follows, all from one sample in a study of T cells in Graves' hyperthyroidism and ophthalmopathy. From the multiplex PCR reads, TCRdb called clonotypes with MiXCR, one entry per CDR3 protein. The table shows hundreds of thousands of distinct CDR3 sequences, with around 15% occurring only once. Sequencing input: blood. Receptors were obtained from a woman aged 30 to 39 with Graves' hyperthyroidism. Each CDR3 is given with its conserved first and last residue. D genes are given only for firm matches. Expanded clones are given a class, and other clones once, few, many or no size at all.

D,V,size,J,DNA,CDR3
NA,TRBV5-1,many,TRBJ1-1,TGCGCCAGCAGCTTACTACCTAAGGACAGAACCCTCCTTGAAGCTTTCTTT,CASSLLPKDRTLLEAFF
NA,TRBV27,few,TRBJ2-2,TGTGCCAGCAGTGGCTCGGGTACGGCCGGGGAGCTGCTTTTT,CASSGSGTAGELLF
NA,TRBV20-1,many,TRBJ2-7,TGCAGTGCTAGAATGGGCCTGACCTACGAGCAGTACTTC,CSARMGLTYEQYF
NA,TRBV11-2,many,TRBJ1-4,TGTGCCAGCAGCTTAGACCTTGCAACTAATGAAAAACTGTTTTTT,CASSLDLATNEKLFF
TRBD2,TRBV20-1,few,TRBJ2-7,TGCAGTGCTAGAGGCTTAACTAGCGGTACCTACGAGCAGTACTTC,CSARGLTSGTYEQYF
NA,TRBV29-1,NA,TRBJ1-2,TGCAGCGTGGGGGGGTGGGACAACTATGGCTACACCTTC,CSVGGWDNYGYTF
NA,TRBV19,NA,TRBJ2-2,TGTGCCAGTAGTATAGGAGGCGGTAGCACCGGGGAGCTGTTTTTT,CASSIGGGSTGELFF
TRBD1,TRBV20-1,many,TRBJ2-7,TGCAGTGCTGATCGACAGGGCCTCTCCTACGAGCAGTACTTC,CSADRQGLSYEQYF
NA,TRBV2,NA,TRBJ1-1,TGTGCCAGCAGTGAAGCGGATCCGCCCGTTGAAGCTTTCTTT,CASSEADPPVEAFF
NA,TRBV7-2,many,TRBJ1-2,TGTGCCAGCAGCTTAGGAGGGGAGAACTATGGCTACACCTTC,CASSLGGENYGYTF
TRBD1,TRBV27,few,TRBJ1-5,TGTGCCAGCAGGCCAGGGACAGGGGGCTTCAATCAGCCCCAGCATTTT,CASRPGTGGFNQPQHF
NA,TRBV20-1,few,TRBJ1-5,TGCAGTGCTGCCCGACAGGTTGGGGGCAATCAGCCCCAGCATTTT,CSAARQVGGNQPQHF
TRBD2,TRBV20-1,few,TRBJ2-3,TGCAGTGCTAGCAGAAGGGGGACTAGGGGATGGCGGATCGGGCAGTATTTT,CSASRRGTRGWRIGQYF
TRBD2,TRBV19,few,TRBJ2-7,TGTGCCAGTAGTATTGCTCTAGCGGGACACTACGAGCAGTACTTC,CASSIALAGHYEQYF
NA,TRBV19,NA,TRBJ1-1,TGTGCCAGTAGTATTTCCGTCTGGGAGAACACTGAAGCTTTCTTT,CASSISVWENTEAFF